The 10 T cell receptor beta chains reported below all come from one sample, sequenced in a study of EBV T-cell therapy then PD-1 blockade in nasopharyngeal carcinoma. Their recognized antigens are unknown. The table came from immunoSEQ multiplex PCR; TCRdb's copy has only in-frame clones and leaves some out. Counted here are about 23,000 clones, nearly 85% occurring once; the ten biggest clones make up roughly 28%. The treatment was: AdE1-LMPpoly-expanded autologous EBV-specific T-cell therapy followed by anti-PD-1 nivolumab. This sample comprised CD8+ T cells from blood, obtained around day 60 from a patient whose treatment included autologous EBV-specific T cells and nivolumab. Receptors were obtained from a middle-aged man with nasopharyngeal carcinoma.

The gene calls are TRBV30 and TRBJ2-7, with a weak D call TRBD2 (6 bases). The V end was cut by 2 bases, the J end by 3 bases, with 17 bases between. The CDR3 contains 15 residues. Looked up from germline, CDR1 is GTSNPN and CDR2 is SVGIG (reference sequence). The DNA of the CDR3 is TGTGCCTGGAGTTCTAGCGCCATAACTCACTACGAGCAGTACTTC. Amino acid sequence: CAWSSSAITHYEQYF.

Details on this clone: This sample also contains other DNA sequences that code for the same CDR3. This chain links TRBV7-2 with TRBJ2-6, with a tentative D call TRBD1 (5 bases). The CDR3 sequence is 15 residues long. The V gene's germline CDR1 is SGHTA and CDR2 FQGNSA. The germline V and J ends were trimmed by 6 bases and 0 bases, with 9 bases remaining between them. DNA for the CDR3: TGTGCCAGCAGTCTTGACAGCTCTGGGGCCAACGTCCTGACTTTC. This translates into CASSLDSSGANVLTF.

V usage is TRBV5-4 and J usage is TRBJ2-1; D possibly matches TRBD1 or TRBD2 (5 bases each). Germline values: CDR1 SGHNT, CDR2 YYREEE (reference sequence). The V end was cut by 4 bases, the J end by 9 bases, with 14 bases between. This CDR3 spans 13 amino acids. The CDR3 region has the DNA TGTGCCAGCAGCCTGGGGGACGGTGGTGAGCAGTTCTTC. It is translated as CASSLGDGGEQFF.

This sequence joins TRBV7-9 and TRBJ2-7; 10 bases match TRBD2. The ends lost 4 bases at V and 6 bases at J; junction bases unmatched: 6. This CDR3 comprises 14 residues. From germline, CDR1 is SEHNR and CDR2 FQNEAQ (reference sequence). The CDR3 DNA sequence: TGTGCCAGCAGCTCCGGGACTAGCGTCCTCGAGCAGTACTTC. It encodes CASSSGTSVLEQYF.

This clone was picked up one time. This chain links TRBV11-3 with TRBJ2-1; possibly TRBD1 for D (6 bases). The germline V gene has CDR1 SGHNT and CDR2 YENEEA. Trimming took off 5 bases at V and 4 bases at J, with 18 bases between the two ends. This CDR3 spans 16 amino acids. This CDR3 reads CASSRTGTNFYNEQFF. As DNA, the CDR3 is TGTGCCAGCAGCAGGACCGGGACAAACTTTTACAATGAGCAGTTCTTC. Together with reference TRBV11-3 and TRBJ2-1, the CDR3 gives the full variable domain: EAGVVQSPRYKIIEKKQPVAFWCNPISGHNTLYWYLQNLGQGPELLIRYENEEAVDDSQLPKDRFSAERLKGVDSTLKIQPAELGDSAVYLCASSRTGTNFYNEQFFGPGTRLTVL.

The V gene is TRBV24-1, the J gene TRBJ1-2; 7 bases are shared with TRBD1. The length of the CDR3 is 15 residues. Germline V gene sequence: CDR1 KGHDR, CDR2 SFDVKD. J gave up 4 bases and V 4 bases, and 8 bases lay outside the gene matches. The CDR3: CATSDAGTDFYGYTF. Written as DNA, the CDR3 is TGTGCCACCAGTGACGCCGGGACAGACTTCTATGGCTACACCTTC.

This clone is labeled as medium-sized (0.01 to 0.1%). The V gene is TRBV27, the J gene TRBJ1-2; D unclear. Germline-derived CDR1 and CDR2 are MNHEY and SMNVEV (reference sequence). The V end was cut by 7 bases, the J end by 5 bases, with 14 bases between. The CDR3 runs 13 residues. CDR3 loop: CASKIPGRYGYTF. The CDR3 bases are TGTGCCAGCAAAATTCCCGGCCGATATGGCTACACCTTC.

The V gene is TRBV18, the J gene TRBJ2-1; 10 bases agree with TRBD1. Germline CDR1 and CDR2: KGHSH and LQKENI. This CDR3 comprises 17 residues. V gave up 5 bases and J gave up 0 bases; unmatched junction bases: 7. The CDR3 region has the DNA TGTGCCAGCTCAAACCGGGACAGGGGCGGCTCCTACAATGAGCAGTTCTTC. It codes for CASSNRDRGGSYNEQFF.

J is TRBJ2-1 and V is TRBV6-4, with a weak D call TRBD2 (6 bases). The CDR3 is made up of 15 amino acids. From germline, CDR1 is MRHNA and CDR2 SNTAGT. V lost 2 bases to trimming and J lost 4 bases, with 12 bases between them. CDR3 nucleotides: TGTGCCAGCAGTGACGCTAGTGGGGGGTACAATGAGCAGTTCTTC. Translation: CASSDASGGYNEQFF.

The CDR3 DNA sequence: TGTGCCAGCAGCGTGACAGTGACAGATACGCAGTATTTT. It codes for CASSVTVTDTQYF. This sequence joins TRBV9 and TRBJ2-3; tentatively, D is TRBD1 (5 bases). Germline CDR1 is SGDLS and CDR2 is YYNGEE. This CDR3 is 13 amino acids long. Trimming left V 2 bases short and J 3 bases short, with 7 bases between.